This T cell receptor (beta chain) was identified during a study of identical twins. Germline loops: CDR1 SEHNR, CDR2 FQNEAQ (reference sequence). V shed 5 bases and J 3 bases; nucleotides not matched to a gene: 10. This CDR3 has 15 amino acids. This clonotype was seen a few times. TCRdb re-called the 5' RACE reads with MiXCR, one entry per CDR3 protein. Of 200,000 to 250,000 distinct CDR3 sequences listed, 6.5% to 8% are singletons. This sample was also put to use in a study of T cells expressing NK-cell markers. That work contributes: All TCR beta repertoires analysed originated from sorted CD3+CD56+NKG2C+, CD3+CD56+NKG2C- and CD3+CD56-NKG2C+ T cells.

This TCR was recovered from a woman younger than 35 in good health. The source material was CD8+ T cells sorted from blood. The chain has TRBV7-9 and TRBJ2-7; 7 nucleotides match TRBD2. The CDR3 nucleotides are TGTGCCAGCAGCCCGCCGGGACTAACGATCTACGAGCAGTACTTC. Encoded protein: CASSPPGLTIYEQYF.